This note documents a single TCR beta chain sequence. The data were produced by immunoSEQ multiplex PCR, yet TCRdb's version contains in-frame clones alone and is incomplete. The sample has around 50,000 clones; 89% are singletons. This sample is drawn from a study of CD4+ T cells in melanoma. Losses at the gene ends were 3 bases for V and 6 bases for J; bases not matched to a gene: 14. This CDR3 has 16 residues. Germline V gives CDR1 SGHRS, CDR2 YFSETQ. The chain is built from TRBV5-1 and TRBJ2-7; 8 bases are a match to TRBD1. What was sequenced was peripheral blood. This TCR was recovered from a human donor with melanoma. The CDR3 loop reads CASSWGQAAGFGEQYF. CDR3 nucleotide sequence: TGCGCCAGCAGCTGGGGACAGGCCGCGGGGTTCGGCGAGCAGTACTTC.